These 27 T cell receptor beta chains were all obtained from the same sample, sequenced in a study of monozygotic twins with inflammatory bowel disease. TCRdb re-called the 5' RACE reads and shows each CDR3 protein once, DNA omitted. This sample's clone table lists over 200,000 distinct CDR3 sequences. The sample was blood. The receptors originated from a human donor with ulcerative colitis or Crohn's disease, or a healthy co-twin of an affected twin (not recorded which).

The chain joins TRBV20-1 to TRBJ2-5; TCRdb indicates TRBD1, and absent DNA this call remains unverified. Per the germline V gene, CDR1 is DFQATT and CDR2 is SNEGSKA (reference sequence). The CDR3 sequence is 16 residues long. CDR3 protein: CSARGGTGAHGGTQYF.

CDR3: CASSPLQGSNQPQHF. The chain links TRBV18 to TRBJ1-5; as DNA is missing, the TRBD1 call by TCRdb cannot be tested. Germline CDR1 and CDR2: KGHSH and LQKENI. The CDR3 runs to 15 residues.

The chain joins TRBV7-2 to TRBJ1-4. CDR1 is SGHTA and CDR2 is FQGNSA in the germline V gene. This CDR3 is built from 16 residues. The CDR3: CASSLVFPQNNEKLFF.

The chain uses TRBV5-4 and TRBJ1-2. The CDR3 has 13 amino acids. Germline V gene sequence: CDR1 SGHNT, CDR2 YYREEE (reference sequence). CDR3 residues: CASSLETFYGYTF. The complete variable domain, with remaining parts taken from reference TRBV5-4 and TRBJ1-2, reads ETGVTQSPTHLIKTRGQQVTLRCSSQSGHNTVSWYQQALGQGPQFIFQYYREEENGRGNFPPRFSGLQFPNYSSELNVNALELDDSALYLCASSLETFYGYTFGSGTRLTVV.

The chain combines TRBV7-9 with TRBJ2-7; TCRdb designates TRBD1, a call that cannot be tested without DNA. This CDR3 region has 12 residues. The germline gives CDR1 SEHNR, CDR2 FQNEAQ (reference sequence). The CDR3 reads CASRRDSYEQYF.

The rearrangement uses TRBV18 and TRBJ2-3; the TCRdb D gene call, TRBD1, has no DNA to confirm it. CDR1 is KGHSH, CDR2 LQKENI, per germline. This CDR3 is 14 amino acids long. This CDR3 is CASSPPPGADTQYF.

This rearrangement joins TRBV4-1 to TRBJ2-2. Germline V gene data show CDR1 as MGHRA and CDR2 as YSYEKL. The CDR3 has 17 residues. The CDR3 reads CASSTIDLTMNTGELFF.

The rearrangement uses TRBV6-5 and TRBJ1-1. Per the germline V gene, CDR1 is MNHEY and CDR2 is SVGAGI. This CDR3 is built from 14 residues. The CDR3 reads CASSYGSTNTEAFF.

J is TRBJ2-3 and V is TRBV21-1; TCRdb indicates TRBD1, and absent DNA this call remains unverified. TRBV21-1 is reported as a pseudogene. The CDR3 has 17 residues. The CDR3 loop is CASSMLTGHSESDTQYF.

The V gene is TRBV19, the J gene TRBJ1-1. The V gene's germline CDR1 is LNHDA and CDR2 SQIVND (reference sequence). There are 13 residues in the CDR3. The CDR3 reads CASSARALAEAFF.

The chain links TRBV18 to TRBJ1-2. This CDR3 comprises 14 residues. The V gene's germline CDR1 is KGHSH and CDR2 LQKENI. The CDR3 reads CASSPSSDNYGYTF.

The gene calls are TRBV6-1 and TRBJ1-2; TCRdb gives TRBD1 as the D gene, but with no DNA this cannot be confirmed. CDR1 is MNHNS and CDR2 is SASEGT in the germline V gene. CDR3 length: 15 amino acids. CDR3 region: CASSEVIGNNYGYTF.

The genes are TRBV20-1 and TRBJ2-1; absent DNA, TCRdb's TRBD2 call cannot be checked. This CDR3 has 15 amino acids. From germline, CDR1 is DFQATT and CDR2 SNEGSKA (reference sequence). The CDR3 spells CSARGGSGSYNEQFF.

The CDR3 reads CAINTIQTSTDTQYF. V usage is TRBV10-3 and J usage is TRBJ2-3. Germline values: CDR1 ENHRY, CDR2 SYGVKD. The CDR3 has 15 amino acids.

V usage is TRBV29-1 and J usage is TRBJ2-1; as DNA is missing, the TRBD2 call by TCRdb cannot be tested. The CDR3 covers 15 residues. CDR1 and CDR2 from the germline V gene are SQVTM and ANQGSEA. CDR3 residues: CSVANPSGGYNEQFF.

This chain links TRBV14 with TRBJ2-7; lacking DNA, the TRBD1 call made by TCRdb goes unchecked. The CDR3 extends over 12 amino acids. CDR1 and CDR2 (germline): SGHDN, FVKESK. The CDR3 sequence is CASSSRTGEQYF.

CDR3 residues: CASSNMGGNTGELFF. The chain couples TRBV5-6 to TRBJ2-2; the D call of TRBD1 rests on TCRdb alone, since no DNA is present to check it. This CDR3 region has 15 residues. Germline V lookup: CDR1 SGHDT, CDR2 YYEEEE.

The chain has TRBV3-1 and TRBJ2-4; the D call from TCRdb, TRBD2, cannot be confirmed without DNA. CDR3 length: 13 amino acids. Germline V CDR1 and CDR2: LGHDT, YNNKEL (reference sequence). The CDR3 spells CASSQDPGTSRYF.

The rearrangement links TRBV5-1 to TRBJ2-3; TCRdb's D call, TRBD1, is unchecked because there is no DNA. The germline gives CDR1 SGHRS, CDR2 YFSETQ. The CDR3 runs 16 residues. The CDR3 region is CASSLGQTQRVDTQYF.

The V call is TRBV6-1, the J call TRBJ1-1; absent DNA, TCRdb's TRBD1 call cannot be checked. Per the germline V gene, CDR1 is MNHNS and CDR2 is SASEGT. CDR3 length: 14 residues. The CDR3: CASSGQGVFAEAFF.

The chain is built from TRBV7-9 and TRBJ1-4. Germline V gene data show CDR1 as SEHNR and CDR2 as FQNEAQ (reference sequence). The CDR3 has 14 amino acids. CDR3 sequence reads: CASAPPQGKEKLFF.

The CDR3 region is CASSPRSANTGELFF. This chain links TRBV18 with TRBJ2-2. Germline lookup yields CDR1 KGHSH and CDR2 LQKENI. CDR3 length equals 15 residues.

The J gene is TRBJ2-7, the V gene TRBV2; TCRdb names TRBD2, which stays unverified in the absence of DNA. Germline assignment: CDR1 SNHLY and CDR2 FYNNEI. The CDR3 runs to 14 residues. This CDR3 is CASKTGGGSYEQYF.

The rearrangement uses TRBV5-1 and TRBJ2-5. Germline V gives CDR1 SGHRS, CDR2 YFSETQ. The CDR3 is 15 residues long. The CDR3 protein is CASSLVGLLQETQYF.

The chain joins TRBV18 to TRBJ1-1; with no DNA, the TCRdb D assignment of TRBD1 cannot be verified. The CDR3 loop spans 14 amino acids. Germline V gene lookup returns CDR1 KGHSH and CDR2 LQKENI. CDR3 residues: CASSPSFGGTEAFF.

The V gene is TRBV7-3, the J gene TRBJ2-7; TCRdb outputs TRBD1, but without DNA this stays unchecked. The germline V gene encodes CDR1 SGHTA and CDR2 FQGTGA. The CDR3 is 14 residues long. This CDR3 reads CASSPTGGPYEQYF.

J is TRBJ2-7 and V is TRBV7-2; the TRBD1 assignment by TCRdb is unverifiable without DNA. The CDR3 is 14 amino acids. Germline CDR1 and CDR2: SGHTA and FQGNSA. The CDR3 is CASSRGRTDYEQYF.